The 16 T cell receptor beta chains presented below share a single source sample, sequenced in a study of blood T cell repertoires in COVID-19. Clones were read by immunoSEQ multiplex PCR, and TCRdb kept only the in-frame ones, dropping some. The profile shows approximately 310,000 clones, approximately 85% of them singletons. Sample: PBMCs or T cells enriched from blood (not recorded which). These receptors were taken from a man aged 25-40 years who had recovered from COVID-19.

J is TRBJ1-3 and V is TRBV5-1; the match to TRBD1 covers 7 bases. This CDR3 spans 13 amino acids. Per the germline V gene, CDR1 is SGHRS and CDR2 is YFSETQ. After removal of 8 bases from V and 4 bases from J, the junction contained 6 bases not matched to a gene. In DNA form, the CDR3 reads TGCGCCAGTAAAGACAGGGTAGGAAACACCATATATTTT. Encoded protein: CASKDRVGNTIYF.

In the case of this clone: A much larger clone differs from this one at a single base, so this may be a read error. The chain is built from TRBV5-6 and TRBJ1-3, with a weak D call TRBD1 (5 bases). With 4 bases removed from V and 4 bases from J, the gap between germline ends came to 12 bases. Germline values: CDR1 SGHDT, CDR2 YYEEEE. CDR3 size: 14 residues. The CDR3 DNA is TGTGCCAGCAGCCGGGGGAGGGTAGGAAACACCATATATTTT. It is translated as CASSRGRVGNTIYF.

This chain connects TRBV7-2 to TRBJ2-7; D may be TRBD2 (6 bases). This CDR3 is 12 amino acids long. Trimming removed 3 bases from V and 6 bases from J, with 9 bases in between. Germline CDR1 SGHTA, CDR2 FQGNSA. CDR3 in amino acids: CASSFSGVEQYF. CDR3 bases: TGTGCCAGCAGCTTTTCGGGGGTCGAGCAGTACTTC. Variable domain in full (rest from reference TRBV7-2 and TRBJ2-7): GAGVSQSPSNKVTEKGKDVELRCDPISGHTALYWYRQSLGQGLEFLIYFQGNSAPDKSGLPSDRFSAERTGGSVSTLTIQRTQQEDSAVYLCASSFSGVEQYFGPGTRLTVT.

The V call is TRBV6-5, the J call TRBJ2-5; the match to TRBD1 covers 9 bases. J lost 4 bases, V lost 5 bases, and 2 bases had no gene match. Germline CDR1 reads MNHEY; CDR2 reads SVGAGI. The CDR3 has 13 amino acids. CDR3 sequence reads: CASSPQGAETQYF. The CDR3 DNA reads as TGTGCCAGCAGTCCACAGGGGGCAGAGACCCAGTACTTC.

The rearrangement uses TRBV7-2 and TRBJ2-3, with 9 bases identical to TRBD2. The CDR3 extends over 19 amino acids. V dropped 3 bases and J dropped 5; count of bases not matched to a gene: 18. The germline V gene has CDR1 SGHTA and CDR2 FQGNSA. The CDR3 reads CASSFGARGRGGPVDTQYF. For the CDR3, the DNA is TGTGCCAGCAGCTTCGGGGCCCGGGGGCGGGGGGGCCCTGTAGATACGCAGTATTTT.

This chain connects TRBV6-5 to TRBJ2-6, with D tentatively TRBD1 (5 bases). Trimming pared 6 bases from V and 0 bases from J, leaving 9 bases between. Germline V lookup: CDR1 MNHEY, CDR2 SVGAGI. The CDR3 has 15 residues. In nucleotides, the CDR3 is TGTGCCAGCAGCCTACAGGTCTCTGGGGCCAACGTCCTGACTTTC. It encodes CASSLQVSGANVLTF.

The V and J genes are TRBV7-9 and TRBJ1-2, with 9 bases lining up with TRBD1. J lost 6 bases, V lost 9 bases, and 17 bases had no gene match. Looked up from germline, CDR1 is SEHNR and CDR2 is FQNEAQ (reference sequence). CDR3 length: 16 residues. CDR3 bases: TGTGCCAGGGAGGAGGACCGGGACAGGGAAATAAATGGCTACACCTTC. The encoded protein is CAREEDRDREINGYTF.

This rearrangement joins TRBV29-1 to TRBJ2-7; 11 bases fit TRBD2. The CDR3 is made up of 16 amino acids. Losses at the gene ends were 4 bases for V and 1 base for J; bases not matched to a gene: 9. Looked up from germline, CDR1 is SQVTM and CDR2 is ANQGSEA. This CDR3 is CSVGGSGTSGSYEQYF. CDR3 DNA: TGCAGCGTTGGGGGGTCCGGGACTAGCGGTTCCTACGAGCAGTACTTC.

V is TRBV2 and J is TRBJ2-7, with 7 bases aligning to TRBD2. The CDR3 runs 14 residues. Trimming removed 4 bases from V and 4 bases from J; junction bases left unmatched: 7. CDR1 and CDR2 from the germline V gene are SNHLY and FYNNEI. In DNA, the CDR3 is TGTGCCAGCAGTGGCGGGAGTTTGTTTTACGAGCAGTACTTC. Translating it yields CASSGGSLFYEQYF. Full variable domain (missing parts from reference TRBV2 and TRBJ2-7): EPEVTQTPSHQVTQMGQEVILRCVPISNHLYFYWYRQILGQKVEFLVSFYNNEISEKSEIFDDQFSVERPDGSNFTLKIRSTKLEDSAMYFCASSGGSLFYEQYFGPGTRLTVT.

This chain links TRBV3-1 (or the pseudogene TRBV3-2) with TRBJ2-7, with 8 nucleotides matching TRBD1. This CDR3 has 14 amino acids. Losses at the gene ends were 3 bases for V and 5 bases for J; bases not matched to a gene: 6. Looked up from germline, CDR1 is LGHDT and CDR2 is YNNKEL (reference sequence). The CDR3 here is CASSQDRAPNEQYF. Written as DNA, the CDR3 is TGTGCCAGCAGCCAGGACAGGGCCCCCAACGAGCAGTACTTC.

The CDR3 DNA reads TGTGCCAGCAGCGTCGCAGATAATTCACCCCTCCACTTT. It translates to CASSVADNSPLHF. The chain uses TRBV9 and TRBJ1-6; D gene unclear. The CDR3 totals 13 residues. Germline loops: CDR1 SGDLS, CDR2 YYNGEE. V lost 2 bases, J lost 5 bases, and 5 bases lay in between.

The chain joins TRBV4-2 to TRBJ1-1, with D uncertain. The V gene lost 1 base and the J gene lost 0 bases, with 15 bases spanning the gap. Germline assignment: CDR1 LGHNA and CDR2 YNFKEQ. CDR3 length: 17 amino acids. CDR3 sequence (DNA): TGTGCCAGCAGCCAAGGTGCCGCCCTTCGGGTGAACACTGAAGCTTTCTTT. It yields the protein CASSQGAALRVNTEAFF.

The chain uses TRBV12-3 or TRBV12-4 and TRBJ1-2; tentative D call: TRBD1 (5 bases). The CDR3 has 13 amino acids. V was shortened by 2 bases and J by 4 bases, with 8 bases between the two germline ends. CDR3 sequence: CASSLQGGYGYTF. For the CDR3, the DNA is TGTGCCAGCAGTTTACAGGGTGGCTATGGCTACACCTTC.

The chain is built from TRBV10-2 and TRBJ2-1, with TRBD2 matching over 9 bases. CDR3 length equals 19 residues. Trimming cost V 7 bases and J 0 bases; bases outside gene matches: 16. From germline, CDR1 is WSHSY and CDR2 SAAADI. CDR3 amino acids: CASTPSFDLAGPSYNEQFF. In nucleotides, the CDR3 is TGCGCCAGCACCCCATCATTTGACCTAGCGGGACCCTCCTACAATGAGCAGTTCTTC.

V gene TRBV9 combines with J gene TRBJ2-3, with D tentatively TRBD2 (6 bases). The V and J ends lost 3 bases and 5 bases respectively, with 13 bases between them. CDR1 SGDLS and CDR2 YYNGEE come from the germline V gene. The CDR3 sequence is 14 residues long. The chain's CDR3 is CASSGSGRGDTQYF. Written as DNA, the CDR3 is TGTGCCAGCAGCGGTAGCGGACGGGGAGATACGCAGTATTTT.

This chain connects TRBV7-2 to TRBJ1-6, with D maybe TRBD1 (5 bases). CDR1 and CDR2 from the germline V gene are SGHTA and FQGNSA. V lost 5 bases and J lost 9, with 8 bases in between. The CDR3 contains 12 residues. In nucleotides, the CDR3 is TGTGCCAGCAGCCTGGACACTTCACCCCTCCACTTT. It yields the protein CASSLDTSPLHF.